Below, one T cell receptor (beta chain) is given with its context. There is no known antigen for this receptor. No much larger clone is present one base from it, and per-base qualities are unavailable. Samples from volunteer blood donors who had recovered from COVID-19 were contributed by a second Seattle source. Collaborating institutions collected whole blood in K2EDTA tubes following their own protocols. For TCRbeta analysis, collaborator samples were shipped as frozen whole blood, as isolated PBMCs, or as DNA extracted from either sample type. The CDR3 spans 14 residues, from the cysteine through the phenylalanine. The CDR3 DNA has 42 bases and is translated from base 1. Via the germline V gene, CDR1 is SGHAT and CDR2 FQNNGV. The V and J ends are trimmed by 5 bases and 12 bases, leaving 20 bases between them. The immunoSEQ Assay, a bias-controlled multiplex PCR, was used to amplify TCRbeta CDR3 regions from genomic DNA. The authors' analysis ran thus. Within the assay, amplification of reference gene primers was used to estimate how many nucleated cells each sample contained. Sequence reads were collapsed and filtered to measure the absolute abundance of every unique TCRbeta CDR3 rearrangement. For each sample, productive Simpson clonality was calculated as the square root of Simpson's diversity index across productive rearrangements. TCRdb retrieved this table from immuneACCESS and kept in-frame rearrangements only. Not all clones are present; in checked studies, unresolved V genes account for under half, and no reason is known for the remainder. Clonal size and the V and J genes are those of that table, whereas D and trimming came from the DNA. Recorded for this sample are a few hundred thousand clones; around 84% of them occurred a single time. Of the sample, 5.1% is held by the ten largest clones.

This sample stems from a study of blood T cell repertoires in COVID-19 (dated by TCRdb to 2018 to 2020). Context from the whole study: The collaborator samples originated in the United States, Italy and Spain and spanned the acute and convalescent phases of COVID-19. A de-identified subject ID, COVID-19 status, age in years and sex were almost always included in the sample metadata. Samples were obtained from the ongoing ImmuneRACE study (first 160 participants) and from 950 to 1,500 subjects provided by 6 global collaborators. The material from the prospective study consisted of cDNA or gDNA derived from T cells, B-cell-depleted T cells, or PBMCs. The repertoires were made available in a free public database intended to serve as a resource for research on the immune response to SARS-CoV-2. The dataset comprised deeply sampled blood TCRbeta repertoires from subjects exposed to, actively infected with, or recovered from COVID-19. Where available, HLA class I and class II types were obtained from metadata supplied by the sample provider rather than from assay-based typing.

General study outcomes and caveats: The amount of clinical and demographic metadata varied by source and participant and was provided uncurated.

Rearrangement joined TRBV11-2 to TRBJ2-1; the D gene identity is not certain. The origin of this receptor is a woman aged 60-75 years who had recovered from COVID-19. The specimen was peripheral blood. CDR3 sequence: CASSAGSAQFRQFF. The DNA sequence is given as TGTGCCAGCAGCGCCGGGTCGGCCCAATTTCGGCAGTTCTTC.